The clone carrying this TCR delta chain is judged medium-sized. It may be a read error: a sequence one base away is much more abundant. The same CDR3 can be traced to other DNA sequences in this sample. These data originate in a study of gamma-delta T cells after stem cell transplantation. TCRdb fed the RT-PCR reads to CATT. The sample has 1,700 or so delta-chain clones; under 5% are singletons. The V gene's germline CDR1 is GEAIGNYY and CDR2 EKD. This CDR3 is 16 amino acids long. The J segment lost 0 bases and the V segment lost 7 bases, leaving 12 bases of the junction unmatched. This clonotype was obtained from a human donor. It is not recorded whose cells these are; they may come from a transplant donor. This sequence joins TRDV2 and TRDJ1; 8 nucleotides align to TRDD3. Sequencing was performed on gamma-delta T cells. The CDR3 DNA reads TGTGCCTGCGAAAGGCTGGGGGACATGTACACCGATAAACTCATCTTT. This sequence encodes CACERLGDMYTDKLIF.